This TCR beta chain came from a study of control samples from healthy donors and cancer patients (dated by TCRdb to the early 2020s). The library relied on the immunoSEQ multiplex PCR assay. This is the immuneACCESS table as TCRdb keeps it, with only in-frame sequences that have V and J called. A part of the clones is gone; compared with another copy, unresolved V genes explain less than half, and the rest is unexplained. The sample has some 130,000 clones on record, around 92% of them singletons. The biggest ten clones account for roughly 1.9% of the sample. A word on this clone: Its antigen specificity is not known. Base qualities are not provided; no much larger clone lies one nucleotide away.

Taken from cysteine to phenylalanine, the CDR3 has 16 residues. Only CDR3 DNA is held: 48 bases, read in frame from base 1. Compared with germline, V lacks 6 bases and J lacks 0 bases; bases without a gene match: 7. The germline V gene (reference sequence) gives CDR1 as LGHDT and CDR2 as YNNKEL. The chain uses TRBV3-1 (or the pseudogene TRBV3-2) and TRBJ2-2; 7 bases in the middle match TRBD1. This receptor was taken from a woman aged 50 to 60 in good health. Input material: blood. The DNA sequence follows: TGTGCCAGCAGACACACGGGACAGTCGAACACCGGGGAGCTGTTTTTT. Protein translation: CASRHTGQSNTGELFF.